The entry that follows covers one T cell receptor (beta chain) sequence. Its antigen is not yet known. The record has no base qualities; no much larger clone is one base away. The CDR3 regions of human TCRbeta chains were subjected to immunosequencing. The authors' analysis ran thus. TCRs in the repertoires were compared against a reference library of SARS-CoV-2-specific TCRs that had been generated with the MIRA antigen-specificity platform. Breadth was defined as the fraction of unique TCRs that were SARS-CoV-2-associated, and depth was defined as the fraction of total T cells that were SARS-CoV-2-associated. Using the MIRA data, each spike-specific TCR was mapped to the spike region that the TCR reacts to and placed in a CD4 or CD8 class. Log10-transformed breadth and depth values were compared by one-way ANOVA with Sidak's multiple comparisons tests. TCRdb obtained this table from immuneACCESS and retained in-frame rearrangements with V and J assigned. These tables miss some clones; where compared with another copy, unresolved V genes account for less than half of the shortfall, and the remainder is unexplained. That table furnishes V, J and clone size, whereas the DNA furnished D and trimming. This sample holds 150,000 to 200,000 clones; about nine tenths were observed only once. The ten largest clones add up to 2.6% of the sample.

The sample comes from a study of T cell responses to AZD1222 COVID-19 vaccine (dated by TCRdb to the early 2020s). Looking at the study overall: AZD1222 recipients with second doses at about 4 weeks or about 12 weeks were pooled, because spike-specific TCR depth and breadth did not differ between schedules. TCR sequencing was performed for about 240 trial participants, of whom 200 to 220 were given two doses of AZD1222 and some 26 were given two doses of MenACWY control vaccine. Trial participants were enrolled by age into 18-55, 56-69 and 70-plus year subgroups, with 148, 28 and 57 TCR-sequenced participants respectively. Study-wide conclusions, independent of this receptor: Only 5 to 7 AZD1222 recipients were SARS-CoV-2 seropositive at baseline, limiting conclusions about previously exposed vaccinees. In the small 56-69-year group, the increase in depth fell short of significance, most likely because of low power. After two AZD1222 doses, spike-specific TCR breadth and depth were significantly higher than at day 0 and than in MenACWY recipients. Participants were mostly white British and included more females than males, and it was suggested by the authors that clonal diversity may have been underestimated. Reportedly, close to half of the unique spike-specific TCRs recognized epitopes lying outside the regions that are mutated in the B.1.351 and B.1.1.7 variants. The vaccine-associated CD4 TCRs covered the entire spike protein, and the dominant responses fell in regions 160-218 and 743-854. Because no day 14 peak-response samples were available, the repertoires could be characterized only after the peak T cell response.

Based on the germline V gene (reference sequence), the CDR1 and CDR2 sequences are MNHEY and SMNVEV. The CDR3 has 14 amino acids, counting the end cysteine and phenylalanine. Here the CDR3 DNA is all that survives: 42 bases in frame from base 1. Trimmed from V: 4 bases; trimmed from J: 6 bases; junction bases lacking a gene match: 6. The sample's time point, from its label and the paper: baseline before first vaccination. Samples from vaccinated people were obtained from the UK trials COV001 and COV002, which included a single-blind randomized controlled phase 2/3 trial of AZD1222 (ChAdOx1 nCoV-19) in healthy adults. Trial participant PBMC samples were collected at day 0 and day 28 after the second dose for TCRbeta chain sequencing.

Sequenced here: peripheral blood, sampled on day 0 of AZD1222 vaccination. This receptor was obtained from an adult in good health. Rearrangement joined TRBV27 to TRBJ2-1; 7 middle bases align to TRBD2. The bases are TGTGCCAGCAGTTCCCGGACTAGGATCAATGAGCAGTTCTTC. This codes for CASSSRTRINEQFF.